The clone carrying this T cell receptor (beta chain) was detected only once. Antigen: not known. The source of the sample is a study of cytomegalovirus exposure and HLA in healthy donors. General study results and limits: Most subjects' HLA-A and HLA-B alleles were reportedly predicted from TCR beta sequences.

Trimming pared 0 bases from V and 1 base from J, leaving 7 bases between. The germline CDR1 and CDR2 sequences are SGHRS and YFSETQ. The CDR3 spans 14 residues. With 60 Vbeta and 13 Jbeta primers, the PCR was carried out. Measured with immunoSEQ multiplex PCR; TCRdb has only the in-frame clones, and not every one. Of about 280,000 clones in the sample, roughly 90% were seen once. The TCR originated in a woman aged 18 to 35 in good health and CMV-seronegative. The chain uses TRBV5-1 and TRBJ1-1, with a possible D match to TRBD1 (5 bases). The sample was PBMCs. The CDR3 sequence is CASSLGGANTEAFF. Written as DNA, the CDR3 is TGCGCCAGCAGCTTGGGCGGGGCGAACACTGAAGCTTTCTTT.